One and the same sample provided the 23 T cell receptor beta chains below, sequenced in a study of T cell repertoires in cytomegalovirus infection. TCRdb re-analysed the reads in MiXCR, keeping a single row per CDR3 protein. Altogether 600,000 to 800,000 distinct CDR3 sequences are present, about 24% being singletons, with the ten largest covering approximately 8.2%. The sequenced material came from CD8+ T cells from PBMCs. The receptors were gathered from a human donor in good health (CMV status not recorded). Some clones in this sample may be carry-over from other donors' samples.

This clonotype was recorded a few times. For the CDR3, the DNA is TGTGCCAGCAGGCCAACCAGTGGGGTATCTGATGGCTACACCTTC. It encodes CASRPTSGVSDGYTF. This chain connects TRBV7-9 to TRBJ1-2, with D hard to call. The CDR3 totals 15 residues. CDR1 is SEHNR, CDR2 FQNEAQ, per germline (reference sequence). The V end lost 6 bases, the J end lost 6 bases, and 20 bases lay between the germline ends.

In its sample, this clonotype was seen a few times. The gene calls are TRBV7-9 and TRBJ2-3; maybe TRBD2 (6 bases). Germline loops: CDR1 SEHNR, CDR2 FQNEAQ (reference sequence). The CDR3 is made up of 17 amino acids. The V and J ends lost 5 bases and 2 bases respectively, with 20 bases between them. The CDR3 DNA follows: TGTGCCAGCAGCCCCCAAAGTGTCGGGGGATACACAGATACGCAGTATTTT. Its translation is CASSPQSVGGYTDTQYF.

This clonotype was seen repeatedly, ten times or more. CDR3 region: CASDKNTGELFF. The CDR3, as DNA: TGTGCCAGCGACAAGAACACCGGGGAGCTGTTTTTT. V is TRBV2 and J is TRBJ2-2, with D hard to call. CDR3 length: 12 residues. From germline, CDR1 is SNHLY and CDR2 FYNNEI. The V end was cut by 8 bases, the J end by 1 base, with 5 bases between.

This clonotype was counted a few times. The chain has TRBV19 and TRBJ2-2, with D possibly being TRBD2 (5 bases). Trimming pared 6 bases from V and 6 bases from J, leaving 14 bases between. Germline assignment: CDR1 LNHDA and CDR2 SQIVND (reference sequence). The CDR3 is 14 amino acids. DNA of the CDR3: TGTGCCAGTAGGCCCAGCGGTCTCCCCGGGGAGCTGTTTTTT. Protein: CASRPSGLPGELFF.

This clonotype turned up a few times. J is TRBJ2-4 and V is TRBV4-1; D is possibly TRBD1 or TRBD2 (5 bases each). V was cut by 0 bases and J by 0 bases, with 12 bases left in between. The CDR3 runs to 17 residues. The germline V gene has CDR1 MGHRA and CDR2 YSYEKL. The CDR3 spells CASSQEFGTVAKNIQYF. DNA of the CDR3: TGCGCCAGCAGCCAAGAGTTCGGGACGGTAGCCAAAAACATTCAGTACTTC.

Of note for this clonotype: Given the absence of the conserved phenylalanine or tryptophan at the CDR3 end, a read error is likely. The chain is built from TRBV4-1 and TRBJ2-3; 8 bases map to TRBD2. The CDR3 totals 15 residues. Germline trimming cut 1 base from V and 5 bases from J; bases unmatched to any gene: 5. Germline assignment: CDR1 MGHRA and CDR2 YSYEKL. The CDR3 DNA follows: TGCGCCAGCAGCCAAGGGCGGGGGGAAAGAGATACGCAGTATTTA. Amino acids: CASSQGRGERDTQYL.

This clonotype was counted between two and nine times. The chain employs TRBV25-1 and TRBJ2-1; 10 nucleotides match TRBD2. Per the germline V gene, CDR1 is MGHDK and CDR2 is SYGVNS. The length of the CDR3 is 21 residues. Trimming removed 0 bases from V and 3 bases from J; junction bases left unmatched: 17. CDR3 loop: CASSEYYHQWGIAGGYNEQFF. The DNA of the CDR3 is TGTGCCAGCAGTGAATATTATCATCAATGGGGCATAGCGGGGGGCTACAATGAGCAGTTCTTC.

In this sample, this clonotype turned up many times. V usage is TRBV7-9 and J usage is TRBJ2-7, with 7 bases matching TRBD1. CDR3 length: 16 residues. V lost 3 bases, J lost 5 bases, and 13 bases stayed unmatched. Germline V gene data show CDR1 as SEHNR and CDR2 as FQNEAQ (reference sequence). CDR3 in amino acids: CASSFPRDSSDHEQYF. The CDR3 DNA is TGTGCCAGCAGCTTCCCCCGGGACAGTAGTGACCACGAGCAGTACTTC.

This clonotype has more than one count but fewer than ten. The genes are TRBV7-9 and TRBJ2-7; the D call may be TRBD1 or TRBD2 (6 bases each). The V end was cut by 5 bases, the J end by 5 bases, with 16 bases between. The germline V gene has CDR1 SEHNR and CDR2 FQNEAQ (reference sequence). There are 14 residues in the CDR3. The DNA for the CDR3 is TGTGCCAGCAGCGAATCACAGGGAGGCCACGAGCAGTACTTC. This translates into CASSESQGGHEQYF.

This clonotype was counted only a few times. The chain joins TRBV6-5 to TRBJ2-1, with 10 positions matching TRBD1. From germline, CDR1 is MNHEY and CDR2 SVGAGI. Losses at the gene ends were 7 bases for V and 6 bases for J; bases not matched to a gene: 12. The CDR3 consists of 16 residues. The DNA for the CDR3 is TGTGCCAGCACTCACTTTCCGGGACAGGGGCTCAATGAGCAGTTCTTC. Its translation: CASTHFPGQGLNEQFF.

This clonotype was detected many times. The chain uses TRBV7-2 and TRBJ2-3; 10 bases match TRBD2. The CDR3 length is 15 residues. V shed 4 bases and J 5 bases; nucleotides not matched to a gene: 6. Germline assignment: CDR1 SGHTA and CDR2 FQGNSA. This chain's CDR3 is CASSSGTSVLDTQYF. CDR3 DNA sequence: TGTGCCAGCAGCTCCGGGACTAGCGTTTTAGATACGCAGTATTTT. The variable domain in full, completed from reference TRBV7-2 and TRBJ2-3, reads GAGVSQSPSNKVTEKGKDVELRCDPISGHTALYWYRQSLGQGLEFLIYFQGNSAPDKSGLPSDRFSAERTGGSVSTLTIQRTQQEDSAVYLCASSSGTSVLDTQYFGPGTRLTVL.

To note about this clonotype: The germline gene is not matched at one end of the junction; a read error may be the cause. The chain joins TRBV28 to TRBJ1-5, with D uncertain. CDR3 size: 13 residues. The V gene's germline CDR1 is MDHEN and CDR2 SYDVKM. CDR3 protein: CVSHMLKNQPQHF. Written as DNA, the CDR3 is TGTGTCAGCCACATGCTTAAGAATCAGCCCCAGCATTTT.

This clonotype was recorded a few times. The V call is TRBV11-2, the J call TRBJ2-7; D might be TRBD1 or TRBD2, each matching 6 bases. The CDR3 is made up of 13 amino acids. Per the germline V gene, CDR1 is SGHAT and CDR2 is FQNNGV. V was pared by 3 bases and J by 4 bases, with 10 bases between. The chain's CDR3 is CASSFGGRYEQYF. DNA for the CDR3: TGTGCCAGCAGCTTCGGGGGCCGTTACGAGCAGTACTTC.

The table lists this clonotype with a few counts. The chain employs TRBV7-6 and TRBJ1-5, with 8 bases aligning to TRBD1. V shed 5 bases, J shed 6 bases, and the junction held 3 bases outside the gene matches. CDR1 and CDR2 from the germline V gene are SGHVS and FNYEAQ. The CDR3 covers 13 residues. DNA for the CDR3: TGTGCCAGCAGCCATGACAGGGGTCAGCCCCAGCATTTT. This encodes CASSHDRGQPQHF. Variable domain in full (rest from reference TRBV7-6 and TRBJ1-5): GAGVSQSPRYKVTKRGQDVALRCDPISGHVSLYWYRQALGQGPEFLTYFNYEAQQDKSGLPNDRFSAERPEGSISTLTIQRTEQRDSAMYRCASSHDRGQPQHFGDGTRLSIL.

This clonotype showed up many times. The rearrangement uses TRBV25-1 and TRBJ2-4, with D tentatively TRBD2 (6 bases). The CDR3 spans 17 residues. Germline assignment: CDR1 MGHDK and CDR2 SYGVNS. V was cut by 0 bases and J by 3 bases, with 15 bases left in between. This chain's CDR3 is CASSEYDPGDVKNIQYF. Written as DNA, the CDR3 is TGTGCCAGCAGTGAATATGACCCGGGGGACGTCAAAAACATTCAGTACTTC.

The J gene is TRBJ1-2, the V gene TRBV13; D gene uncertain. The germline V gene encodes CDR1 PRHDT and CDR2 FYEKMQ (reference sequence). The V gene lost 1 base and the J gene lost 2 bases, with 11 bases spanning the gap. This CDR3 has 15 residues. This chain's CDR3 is CASSLEENRNYGYTF. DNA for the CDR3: TGTGCCAGCAGCTTAGAGGAGAACAGAAACTATGGCTACACCTTC.

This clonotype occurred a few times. CDR3 bases: TGTGCCAGCAGTTACTCCGGGGCCCTAGAGACCCAGTACTTC. Its protein product is CASSYSGALETQYF. This chain connects TRBV6-5 to TRBJ2-5; D may correspond to TRBD1 or TRBD2 (5 bases each). The CDR3 has 14 amino acids. Germline CDR1 is MNHEY and CDR2 is SVGAGI. Deletions cut 0 bases from V and 4 bases from J, with 9 bases between.

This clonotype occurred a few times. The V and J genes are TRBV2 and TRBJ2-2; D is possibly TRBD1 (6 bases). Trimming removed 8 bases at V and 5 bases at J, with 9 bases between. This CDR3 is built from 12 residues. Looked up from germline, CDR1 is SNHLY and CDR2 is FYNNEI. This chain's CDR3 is CASVRGTGELFF. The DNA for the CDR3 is TGTGCCAGCGTTAGGGGGACCGGGGAGCTGTTTTTT.

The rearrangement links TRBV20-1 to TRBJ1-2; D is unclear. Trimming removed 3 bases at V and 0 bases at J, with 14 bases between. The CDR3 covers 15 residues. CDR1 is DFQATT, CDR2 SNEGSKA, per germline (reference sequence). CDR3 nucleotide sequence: TGCAGTGCTAGGACCCAGCGGATAGCTAACTATGGCTACACCTTC. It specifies CSARTQRIANYGYTF.

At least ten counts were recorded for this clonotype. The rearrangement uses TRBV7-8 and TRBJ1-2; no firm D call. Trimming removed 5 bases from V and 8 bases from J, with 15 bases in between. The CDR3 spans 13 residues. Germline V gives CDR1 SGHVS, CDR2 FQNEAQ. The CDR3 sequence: CASSPAGSGGYTF. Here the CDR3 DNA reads TGTGCCAGCAGCCCAGCGGGTAGCGGGGGCTACACCTTC.

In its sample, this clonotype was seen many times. The CDR3 sequence: CASSQAGEETQYF. The CDR3 nucleotides are TGTGCCAGCAGCCAAGCAGGGGAAGAGACCCAGTACTTC. This chain links TRBV14 with TRBJ2-5, with a weak D call TRBD1 (6 bases). This CDR3 is built from 13 residues. The V and J ends lost 1 base and 3 bases respectively, with 6 bases between them. Germline CDR1 reads SGHDN; CDR2 reads FVKESK. Based on the CDR3 plus reference TRBV14 and TRBJ2-5, the full variable domain is EAGVTQFPSHSVIEKGQTVTLRCDPISGHDNLYWYRRVMGKEIKFLLHFVKESKQDESGMPNNRFLAERTGGTYSTLKVQPAELEDSGVYFCASSQAGEETQYFGPGTRLLVL.

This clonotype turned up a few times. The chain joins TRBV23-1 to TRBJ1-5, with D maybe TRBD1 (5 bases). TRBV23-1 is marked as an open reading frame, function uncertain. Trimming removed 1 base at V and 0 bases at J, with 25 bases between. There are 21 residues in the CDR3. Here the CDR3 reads CASSQFAGDRPDQYSNQPQHF. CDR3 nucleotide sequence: TGCGCCAGCAGTCAATTTGCGGGGGATCGACCAGACCAATATAGCAATCAGCCCCAGCATTTT.

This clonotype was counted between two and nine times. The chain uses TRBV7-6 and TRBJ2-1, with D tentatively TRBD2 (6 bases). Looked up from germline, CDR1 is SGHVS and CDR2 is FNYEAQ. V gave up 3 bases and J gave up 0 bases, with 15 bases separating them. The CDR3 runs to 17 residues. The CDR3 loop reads CASSFLAAPSSYNEQFF. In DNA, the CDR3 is TGTGCCAGCAGCTTCTTAGCGGCCCCTAGCTCCTACAATGAGCAGTTCTTC. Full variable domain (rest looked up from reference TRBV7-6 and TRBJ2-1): GAGVSQSPRYKVTKRGQDVALRCDPISGHVSLYWYRQALGQGPEFLTYFNYEAQQDKSGLPNDRFSAERPEGSISTLTIQRTEQRDSAMYRCASSFLAAPSSYNEQFFGPGTRLTVL.